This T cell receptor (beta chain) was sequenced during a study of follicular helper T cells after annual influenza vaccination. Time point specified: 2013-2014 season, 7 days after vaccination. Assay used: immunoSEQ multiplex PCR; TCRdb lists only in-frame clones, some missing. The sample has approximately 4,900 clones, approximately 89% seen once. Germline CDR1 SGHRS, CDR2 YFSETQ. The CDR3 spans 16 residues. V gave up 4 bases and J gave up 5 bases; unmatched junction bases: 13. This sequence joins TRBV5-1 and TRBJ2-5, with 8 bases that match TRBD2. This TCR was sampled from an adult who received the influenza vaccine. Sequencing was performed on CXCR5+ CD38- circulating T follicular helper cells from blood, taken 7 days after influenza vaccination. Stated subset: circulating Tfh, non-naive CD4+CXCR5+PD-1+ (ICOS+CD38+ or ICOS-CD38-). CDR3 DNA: TGCGCCAGCAGCGCTAGAGGGTCGGGGGGGAAGGAGACCCAGTACTTC. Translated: CASSARGSGGKETQYF.